The T cell receptor (beta chain) described here comes from a study of Tregs in tolerant kidney transplant recipients. TCRdb keeps only in-frame clones here, not all; method: immunoSEQ multiplex PCR. The data contain tens of thousands of clones, roughly 98% of them singletons. The CDR3 totals 13 residues. After removal of 5 bases from V and 13 bases from J, the junction contained 9 bases not matched to a gene. Per germline, CDR1 MNHNY and CDR2 SVGAGI (reference sequence). The sequence was collected from a human donor who received a combined kidney and bone marrow transplant. The source was CD4+ T cells from blood, collected before the transplant. V and J are TRBV6-6 and TRBJ2-1; TRBD1 agrees at 9 bases. CDR3 residues: CASSTRDREAQFF. For the CDR3, the DNA is TGTGCCAGCAGTACCCGGGACAGGGAAGCTCAGTTCTTC.